This record looks at one T cell receptor (beta chain) sequence and its context. Its antigen is not known. The sample originates from a study of monozygotic twins with inflammatory bowel disease. Overall study findings and caveats: Lower sharing of clonotypes with other individuals was seen in IBD patients than in healthy twins. This was most marked in patients showing signs of disease activity.

The template was total RNA from whole blood, with no T cell sorting. UMIs were attached via template switching, each with a 6-nucleotide sample barcode. TCRalpha and TCRbeta cDNA went through nested PCRs of roughly 16 and 10 cycles, two in total. From the 5' RACE reads, TCRdb lists one entry per CDR3 protein and no DNA. This table lists about 440,000 distinct CDR3 sequences. The CDR3 has 16 residues. Sequenced: blood. The chain has TRBV12-3 or TRBV12-4 and TRBJ2-3. This receptor was obtained from a human donor with ulcerative colitis or Crohn's disease, or a healthy co-twin of an affected twin (not recorded which). The CDR3 loop reads CASSLGQRASTDTQYF.